This T cell receptor (beta chain) was identified during a study of early T cells in non-severe SARS-CoV-2 infection. The CDR3 spans 14 residues. CDR1 is SGHDT, CDR2 YYEEEE, per germline. V trimming: 4 bases; J trimming: 6 bases; junction bases outside the gene matches: 7. General study findings and limits: Using VDJdb, the matching emphasized anti-spike CD8 responses while missing private and CD4 specificities.

Comment on this clonotype: The antigen is unknown.

The library protocol tagged individual cDNA molecules with unique molecular identifiers. MiXCR, run by TCRdb on the 5' RACE reads, gives a single entry per CDR3 protein. The sample has about 55,000 distinct CDR3 sequences, approximately 13% seen once. Sequencing was performed on whole blood, taken at baseline. The TCR sequence derives from an adult who was a healthcare worker with PCR-confirmed SARS-CoV-2 infection or an uninfected control (not recorded which). The gene calls are TRBV5-6 and TRBJ1-5; 7 bases line up with TRBD1. CDR3 nucleotides: TGTGCCAGCAGCATCGGACAGGATAGTCAGCCCCAGCATTTT. This gives the protein CASSIGQDSQPQHF.